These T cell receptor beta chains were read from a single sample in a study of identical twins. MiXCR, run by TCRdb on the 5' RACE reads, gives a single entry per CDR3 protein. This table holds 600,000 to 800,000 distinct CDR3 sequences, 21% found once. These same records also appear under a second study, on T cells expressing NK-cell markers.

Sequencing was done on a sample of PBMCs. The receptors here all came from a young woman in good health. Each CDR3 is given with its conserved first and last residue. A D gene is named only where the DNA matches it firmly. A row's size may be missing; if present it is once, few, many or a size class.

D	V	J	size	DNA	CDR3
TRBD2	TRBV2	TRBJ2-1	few	TGTGCCAGCAGTTCCGGGACTAGCGGGCCTAGCTCCTACAATGAGCAGTTCTTC	CASSSGTSGPSSYNEQFF
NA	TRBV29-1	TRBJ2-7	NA	TGCAGCGTGGCAGGCCGGTCCTACGAGCAGTACTTC	CSVAGRSYEQYF
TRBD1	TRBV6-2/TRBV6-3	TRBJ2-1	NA	TGTGCCAGCAGTTACGCTACAGGGGGCCTACAGTTCTTC	CASSYATGGLQFF
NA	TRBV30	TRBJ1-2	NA	TGTGCCTGGAGTGTAGCTCTGGAGGCCTCCTATGGCTACACCTTC	CAWSVALEASYGYTF
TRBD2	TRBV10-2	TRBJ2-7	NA	TGCGCCAGCATGCGGACTAGCGGGAGAGTCACCTACGAGCAGTACTTC	CASMRTSGRVTYEQYF
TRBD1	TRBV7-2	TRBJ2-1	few	TGTGCCAGCAGCCTGAGACAGGGGGCACACAATGAGCAGTTCTTC	CASSLRQGAHNEQFF
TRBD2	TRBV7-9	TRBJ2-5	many	TGTGCCAGCAGTTGGACTAGCGGGGGAACCCAGTACTTC	CASSWTSGGTQYF
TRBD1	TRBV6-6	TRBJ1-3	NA	TGTGCCAGCAGCTGGGACAGGGCCATCTCTGGAAACACCATATATTTT	CASSWDRAISGNTIYF
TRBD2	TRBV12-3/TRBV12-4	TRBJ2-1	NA	TGTGCCAGCAAGAAACTAGCGGGAGGGCCTGACAATGAGCAGTTCTTC	CASKKLAGGPDNEQFF
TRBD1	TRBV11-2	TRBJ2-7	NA	TGTGCCAGCAGCCTACTCATTTTAACCGGACAGGCCCCCTCCTACGAGCAGTACTTC	CASSLLILTGQAPSYEQYF
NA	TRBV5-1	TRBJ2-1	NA	TGCGCCAGCAGGACTGGTCCTCTCTACAATGAGCAGTTCTTC	CASRTGPLYNEQFF
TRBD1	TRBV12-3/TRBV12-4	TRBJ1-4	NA	TGTGCCAGCAGTCGACAGGGAGATGCTGAAAAACTGTTTTTT	CASSRQGDAEKLFF
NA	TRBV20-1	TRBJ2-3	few	TGCAGTGCTGCCACTGACAGGAGCACAGATACGCAGTATTTT	CSAATDRSTDTQYF
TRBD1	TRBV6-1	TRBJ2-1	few	TGTGCCAGCAAACTCGGACAGGGAAGGTACAATGAGCAGTTCTTC	CASKLGQGRYNEQFF
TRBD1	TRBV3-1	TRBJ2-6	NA	TGTGCCAGCAGCCAAGGAGACAGGGCCAACTCTGGGGCCAACGTCCTGACTTTC	CASSQGDRANSGANVLTF
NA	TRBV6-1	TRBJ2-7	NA	TGTGCCAGCAGTCCCGGGGACCGCTCCTCCTACGAGCAGTACTTC	CASSPGDRSSYEQYF
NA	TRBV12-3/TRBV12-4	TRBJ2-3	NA	TGTGCCAGCAGTTTAGGACCCATCCCCCTCACAGATACGCAGTATTTT	CASSLGPIPLTDTQYF
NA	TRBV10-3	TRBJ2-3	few	TGTGCCATCAAGGCGGACACAGATACGCAGTATTTT	CAIKADTDTQYF